The 24 T cell receptor beta chains below all came from one sample that was sequenced in a study of blood T cell repertoires in COVID-19. Repertoires were generated with immunoSEQ multiplex PCR, while TCRdb's copy carries only in-frame clones and drops some. The sample contains 88,000 or so clones, about 76% of which appear only once. Sequencing used peripheral blood. Every receptor here comes from a human donor in a cohort sampled during active COVID-19.

The sample holds a few counts of this clone. The V and J genes are TRBV7-9 and TRBJ2-1; 7 bases fit TRBD1. Germline CDR1 SEHNR, CDR2 FQNEAQ (reference sequence). The junction had 10 bases not matched to a gene; V was cut back by 6 bases and J by 5 bases. The CDR3 loop spans 15 amino acids. In DNA, the CDR3 is TGTGCCAGCAGTTTGCGCCGGGACAGCAACAATGAGCAGTTCTTC. Translated, it gives CASSLRRDSNNEQFF.

The J gene is TRBJ1-5, the V gene TRBV6-5; 8 bases fit TRBD1. Unmatched junction bases numbered 5, after V lost 6 bases and J lost 4 bases. Germline CDR1 and CDR2: MNHEY and SVGAGI. This CDR3 region has 14 residues. The CDR3: CASRRGTGNQPQHF. In nucleotides, the CDR3 is TGTGCCAGCAGGCGAGGGACAGGAAATCAGCCCCAGCATTTT.

The V call is TRBV7-9, the J call TRBJ2-3; D unclear. CDR3 length: 13 amino acids. The V end lost 5 bases, the J end lost 2 bases, and 8 bases lay between the germline ends. The germline V gene has CDR1 SEHNR and CDR2 FQNEAQ (reference sequence). CDR3 sequence: CASSKQDTDTQYF. The CDR3 DNA follows: TGTGCCAGCAGCAAACAAGACACAGATACGCAGTATTTT.

The J gene is TRBJ2-1, the V gene TRBV10-1; 10 bases match TRBD2. The trim removed 4 bases at V and 10 bases at J, leaving 7 bases unmatched. Germline CDR1 and CDR2: WNHNN and SYGVQD (reference sequence). This CDR3 is built from 14 residues. CDR3 residues: CASSGSGRPQEQFF. DNA of the CDR3: TGCGCCAGCAGTGGTAGCGGGAGGCCTCAGGAGCAGTTCTTC.

The chain joins TRBV15 to TRBJ2-1; 8 nucleotides agree with TRBD2. Per the germline V gene, CDR1 is LNHNV and CDR2 is YYDKDF (reference sequence). This CDR3 has 17 residues. V shed 0 bases, J shed 7 bases, and the junction held 11 bases outside the gene matches. The CDR3 spells CATSRDKRSGSINEQFF. The CDR3 DNA is TGTGCCACCAGCAGAGATAAAAGAAGCGGGAGTATAAATGAGCAGTTCTTC.

The chain is built from TRBV7-9 and TRBJ2-7; TRBD2 might be the D (6 bases). Trimming removed 5 bases at V and 7 bases at J, with 15 bases between. The CDR3 is 13 amino acids. Germline CDR1 reads SEHNR; CDR2 reads FQNEAQ (reference sequence). The CDR3 protein is CASSGRDRGEQYF. CDR3 sequence (DNA): TGTGCCAGCAGCGGAAGGGACCGGGGGGAGCAGTACTTC.

CDR3 protein: CASSLETGTEAFF. CDR3 nucleotides: TGTGCCAGCAGCTTAGAGACAGGGACTGAAGCTTTCTTT. The V and J genes are TRBV11-3 and TRBJ1-1; 7 bases line up with TRBD1. This CDR3 has 13 amino acids. From germline, CDR1 is SGHNT and CDR2 YENEEA. V lost 0 bases and J lost 5; bases outside the gene matches: 0.

Regarding this clone: The DNA is omitted, as the CDR3 cannot be located on it reliably, and the CDR3 follows TCRdb's listing. J is TRBJ2-2 and V is TRBV11-3; TRBD2, the table's D call, was not compared with the DNA. Ends included, the CDR3 has 12 residues. The germline V gene encodes CDR1 SGHNT and CDR2 YENEEA. CDR3 residues: CASALRAGELFF.

CDR3 protein: CASSRWDRATGELFF. In DNA, the CDR3 is TGTGCCAGCAGTCGTTGGGACAGGGCCACCGGGGAGCTGTTTTTT. This chain uses TRBV27 with TRBJ2-2, with 9 bases matching TRBD1. CDR1 is MNHEY and CDR2 is SMNVEV in the germline V gene (reference sequence). The CDR3 is made up of 15 amino acids. The trim removed 5 bases at V and 4 bases at J, leaving 5 bases unmatched.

This sequence joins TRBV5-4 and TRBJ2-5; D is perhaps TRBD2 (7 bases). The CDR3 spans 15 residues. Germline assignment: CDR1 SGHNT and CDR2 YYREEE (reference sequence). V was trimmed by 2 bases and J by 4 bases, leaving 15 bases between them. The CDR3 coding sequence is TGTGCCAGCAGCTTCGGGGGGCGCATGAGAGAGACCCAGTACTTC. Its protein product is CASSFGGRMRETQYF.

This chain joins TRBV29-1 and TRBJ1-1, with 8 bases fitting TRBD1. The ends lost 1 base at V and 10 bases at J; junction bases unmatched: 5. Germline assignment: CDR1 SQVTM and CDR2 ANQGSEA. This CDR3 is 12 amino acids long. CDR3 sequence: CSVEVSRGLAFF. The CDR3 DNA reads as TGCAGCGTTGAAGTTAGCAGGGGGCTAGCTTTCTTT.

This clone was observed a few times. The chain joins TRBV6-2 or TRBV6-3 to TRBJ1-5; TRBD1 is a possible D gene (6 bases). V was cut by 1 base and J by 5 bases, with 12 bases left in between. CDR3 length: 15 residues. CDR1 is MNHEY and CDR2 is SVGEGT in the germline V gene. CDR3 DNA: TGTGCCAGCAGTTACTTTCCAGGGGATCATCAGCCCCAGCATTTT. This translates into CASSYFPGDHQPQHF.

This clone appeared a few times. This chain joins TRBV7-9 and TRBJ2-3, with 8 nucleotides matching TRBD2. Germline CDR1 and CDR2: SEHNR and FQNEAQ (reference sequence). The CDR3 covers 14 residues. V was pared by 5 bases and J by 4 bases, with 5 bases of the junction left unmatched. For the CDR3, the DNA is TGTGCCAGCAGCCCAAGCGGGAGAGCAGATACGCAGTATTTT. Translation: CASSPSGRADTQYF.

This clone was seen a few times. The chain carries TRBV2 and TRBJ2-7; TRBD1 matches 7 bases. Germline-derived CDR1 and CDR2 are SNHLY and FYNNEI. V lost 7 bases, J lost 1 base, and 1 base stayed unmatched. This CDR3 has 12 residues. The CDR3 reads CASTGQSYEQYF. For the CDR3, the DNA is TGTGCCAGCACGGGACAGTCCTACGAGCAGTACTTC.

The rearrangement uses TRBV18 and TRBJ2-5; D is undetermined. The germline V and J ends were trimmed by 6 bases and 4 bases, with 15 bases remaining between them. The CDR3 length is 14 residues. CDR1 KGHSH and CDR2 LQKENI come from the germline V gene. Here the CDR3 reads CASSAAKGVETQYF. CDR3 DNA sequence: TGTGCCAGCTCTGCGGCGAAAGGAGTAGAGACCCAGTACTTC. The full variable domain, rest sourced from reference TRBV18 and TRBJ2-5, is NAGVMQNPRHLVRRRGQEARLRCSPMKGHSHVYWYRQLPEEGLKFMVYLQKENIIDESGMPKERFSAEFPKEGPSILRIQQVVRGDSAAYFCASSAAKGVETQYFGPGTRLLVL.

This clone was detected once. The rearrangement links TRBV19 to TRBJ1-2, with D maybe TRBD1 (6 bases). The germline gives CDR1 LNHDA, CDR2 SQIVND (reference sequence). This CDR3 has 15 amino acids. The germline V and J ends were trimmed by 6 bases and 4 bases, with 18 bases remaining between them. Here the CDR3 DNA reads TGTGCCAGTAGCCACCCGGACAGTTCAATCTATGGCTACACCTTC. Translating gives CASSHPDSSIYGYTF. Using reference TRBV19 and TRBJ1-2 for the parts outside the CDR3, the full variable domain is DGGITQSPKYLFRKEGQNVTLSCEQNLNHDAMYWYRQDPGQGLRLIYYSQIVNDFQKGDIAEGYSVSREKKESFPLTVTSAQKNPTAFYLCASSHPDSSIYGYTFGSGTRLTVV.

This sequence joins TRBV11-2 and TRBJ2-3; D call uncertain. The germline V gene has CDR1 SGHAT and CDR2 FQNNGV. This CDR3 has 13 residues. Trimming pared 1 base from V and 1 base from J, leaving 3 bases between. The CDR3 bases are TGTGCCAGCAGCTTAGGAGGCACAGATACGCAGTATTTT. Residues: CASSLGGTDTQYF.

V usage is TRBV14 and J usage is TRBJ2-7, with 9 bases that match TRBD2. Trimming at V came to 3 bases and at J to 7 bases, leaving 16 bases not matched to a gene. The CDR3 loop spans 17 amino acids. Germline V lookup: CDR1 SGHDN, CDR2 FVKESK. The DNA of the CDR3 is TGTGCCAGCAGCCAGCGGACCAGGGCGGGAGGGCCCTTTGAGCAGTACTTC. As protein: CASSQRTRAGGPFEQYF.

The rearrangement joins TRBV11-2 to TRBJ2-1, with 7 bases that match TRBD2. The CDR3 runs 14 residues. V shed 2 bases, J shed 3 bases, and the junction held 1 base outside the gene matches. Per germline, CDR1 SGHAT and CDR2 FQNNGV. In DNA, the CDR3 is TGTGCCAGCAGCTTAAGCGGGGACTACAATGAGCAGTTCTTC. This sequence encodes CASSLSGDYNEQFF.

The chain carries TRBV6-5 and TRBJ2-4; TRBD1 matches at 9 bases. Germline V lookup: CDR1 MNHEY, CDR2 SVGAGI. The CDR3 length is 15 residues. Trimming removed 7 bases from V and 3 bases from J; junction bases left unmatched: 7. CDR3 residues: CASTTGQGNKNIQYF. The CDR3 bases are TGTGCCAGCACCACCGGACAGGGGAACAAAAACATTCAGTACTTC.

The gene calls are TRBV4-3 and TRBJ1-4; TRBD1 might be the D (5 bases). The CDR3 is 14 residues long. Germline V gene lookup returns CDR1 LGHNA and CDR2 YSLEER. V lost 0 bases and J 8 bases, leaving 10 bases between the germline ends. The CDR3 region is CASSQDMGGEKLFF. DNA of the CDR3: TGCGCCAGCAGCCAAGATATGGGGGGAGAAAAACTGTTTTTT.

This chain uses TRBV18 with TRBJ2-1, with 8 positions matching TRBD1. Germline lookup yields CDR1 KGHSH and CDR2 LQKENI. With V trimmed by 0 bases and J by 2 bases, 3 bases remained unmatched. There are 16 residues in the CDR3. The CDR3 sequence: CASSPPTGDPYNEQFF. Written as DNA, the CDR3 is TGTGCCAGCTCACCACCGACAGGGGACCCCTACAATGAGCAGTTCTTC.

The gene calls are TRBV5-4 and TRBJ2-7; 9 bases fit TRBD2. V gave up 0 bases and J gave up 2 bases; unmatched junction bases: 6. CDR3 length: 16 amino acids. CDR1 is SGHNT, CDR2 YYREEE, per germline (reference sequence). DNA for the CDR3: TGTGCCAGCAGCTTGGCCCCTATAGCGGGAGCCTACGAGCAGTACTTC. Translated: CASSLAPIAGAYEQYF.

The rearrangement links TRBV7-2 to TRBJ2-1, with 8 bases lining up with TRBD2. The ends lost 8 bases at V and 10 bases at J; junction bases unmatched: 10. Looked up from germline, CDR1 is SGHTA and CDR2 is FQGNSA. The CDR3 spans 13 residues. This CDR3 reads CASGRGAQGEQFF. The CDR3, as DNA: TGTGCCAGCGGGCGGGGGGCCCAAGGCGAGCAGTTCTTC.